The present entry profiles one T cell receptor (beta chain) with its context. Its antigen is currently unknown. The sample comes from a study of identical twins. Study observations and caveats: Among beta out-of-frame sequences, excess sharing between twins appeared weaker. Conclusions leaned on cross-sectional statistical analysis and did not track the same donors over time. Fewer insertions characterized abundant cord blood beta clonotypes, whereas memory repertoires showed none.

The CDR3 has 17 amino acids. Unmatched junction bases numbered 8, after V lost 6 bases and J lost 0 bases. TCRdb fed the 5' RACE reads into MiXCR, producing one record per CDR3 protein. The data hold 690,000 or so distinct CDR3 sequences, with over 8.5% observed a single time. The same data also went into a second study, on yellow fever vaccine responses in identical twins.

The chain links TRBV12-3 or TRBV12-4 to TRBJ2-6; 7 bases are shared with TRBD1. The sequence was collected from a woman in her late teens or twenties in good health. Sequencing was performed on PBMCs. The CDR3 bases are TGTGCCAGCAGAATTACAGGGGCCATCTCTGGGGCCAACGTCCTGACTTTC. Protein product: CASRITGAISGANVLTF.